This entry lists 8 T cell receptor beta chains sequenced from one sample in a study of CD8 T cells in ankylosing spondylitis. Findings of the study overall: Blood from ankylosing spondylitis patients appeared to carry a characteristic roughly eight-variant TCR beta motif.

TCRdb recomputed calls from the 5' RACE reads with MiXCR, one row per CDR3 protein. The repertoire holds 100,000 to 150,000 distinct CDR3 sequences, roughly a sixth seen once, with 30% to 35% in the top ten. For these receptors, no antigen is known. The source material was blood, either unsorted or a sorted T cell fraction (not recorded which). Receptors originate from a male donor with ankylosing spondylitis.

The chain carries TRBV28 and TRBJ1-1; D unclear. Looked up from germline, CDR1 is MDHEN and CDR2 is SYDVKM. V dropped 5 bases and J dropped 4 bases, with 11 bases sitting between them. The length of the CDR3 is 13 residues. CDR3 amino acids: CASSPTRITEAFF. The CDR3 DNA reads TGTGCCAGCAGTCCAACACGAATCACTGAAGCTTTCTTT.

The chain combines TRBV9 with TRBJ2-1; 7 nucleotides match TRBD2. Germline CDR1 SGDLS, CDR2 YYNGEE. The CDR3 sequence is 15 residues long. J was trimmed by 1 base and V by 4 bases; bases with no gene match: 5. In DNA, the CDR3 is TGTGCCAGCAGCCCGGCGGGAGAGTCCTACAATGAGCAGTTCTTC. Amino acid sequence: CASSPAGESYNEQFF.

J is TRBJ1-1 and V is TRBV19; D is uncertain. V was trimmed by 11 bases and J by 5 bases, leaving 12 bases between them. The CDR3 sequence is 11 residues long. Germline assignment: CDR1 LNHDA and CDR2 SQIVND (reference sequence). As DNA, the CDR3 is TGTGCCGGATTGTCAGGTACTGAAGCTTTCTTT. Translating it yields CAGLSGTEAFF.

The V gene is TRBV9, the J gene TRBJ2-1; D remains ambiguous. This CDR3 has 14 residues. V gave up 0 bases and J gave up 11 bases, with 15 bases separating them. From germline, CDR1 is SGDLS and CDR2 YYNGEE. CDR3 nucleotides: TGTGCCAGCAGCGTAGATGTAGAGCCCCTCAAGCAGTTCTTC. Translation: CASSVDVEPLKQFF.

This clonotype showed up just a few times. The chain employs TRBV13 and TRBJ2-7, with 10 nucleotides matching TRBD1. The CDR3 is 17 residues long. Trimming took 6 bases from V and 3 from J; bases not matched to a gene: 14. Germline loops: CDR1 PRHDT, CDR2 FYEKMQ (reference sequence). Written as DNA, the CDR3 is TGTGCCAGCAGTCTCTCCGGGACAGGGGTCGGTGGCTACGAGCAGTACTTC. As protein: CASSLSGTGVGGYEQYF.

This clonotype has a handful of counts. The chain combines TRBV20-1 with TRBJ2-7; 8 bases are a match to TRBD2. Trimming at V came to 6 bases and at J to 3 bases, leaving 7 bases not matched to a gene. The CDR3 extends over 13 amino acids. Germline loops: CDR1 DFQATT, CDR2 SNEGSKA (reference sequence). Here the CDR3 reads CSAKTSESYEQYF. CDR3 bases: TGCAGTGCAAAGACTAGCGAAAGCTACGAGCAGTACTTC.

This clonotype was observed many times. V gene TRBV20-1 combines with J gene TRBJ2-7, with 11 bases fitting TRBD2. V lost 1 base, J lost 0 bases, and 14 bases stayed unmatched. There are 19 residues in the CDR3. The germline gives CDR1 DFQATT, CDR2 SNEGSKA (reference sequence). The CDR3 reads CSARGLAGRSASFSYEQYF. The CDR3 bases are TGCAGTGCTAGAGGACTAGCGGGACGGTCCGCTAGTTTCTCCTACGAGCAGTACTTC.

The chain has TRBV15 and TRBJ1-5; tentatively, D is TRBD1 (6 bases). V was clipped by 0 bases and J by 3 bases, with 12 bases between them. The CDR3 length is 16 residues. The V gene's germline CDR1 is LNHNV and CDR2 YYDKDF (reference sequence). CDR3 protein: CATSRDRGAVNQPQHF. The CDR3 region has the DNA TGTGCCACCAGCAGAGATCGGGGGGCGGTCAATCAGCCCCAGCATTTT.